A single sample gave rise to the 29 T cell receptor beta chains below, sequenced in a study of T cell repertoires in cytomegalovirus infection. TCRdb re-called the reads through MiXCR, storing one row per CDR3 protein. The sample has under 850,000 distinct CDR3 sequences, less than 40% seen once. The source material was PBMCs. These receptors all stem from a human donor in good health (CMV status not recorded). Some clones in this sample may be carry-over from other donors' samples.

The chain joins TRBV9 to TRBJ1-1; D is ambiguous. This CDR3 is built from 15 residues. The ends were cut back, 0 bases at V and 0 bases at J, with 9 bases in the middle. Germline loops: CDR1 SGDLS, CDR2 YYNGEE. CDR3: CASSVVQTLNTEAFF. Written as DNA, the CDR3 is TGTGCCAGCAGCGTAGTTCAGACTCTGAACACTGAAGCTTTCTTT. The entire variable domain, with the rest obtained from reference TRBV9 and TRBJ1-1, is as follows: DSGVTQTPKHLITATGQRVTLRCSPRSGDLSVYWYQQSLDQGLQFLIQYYNGEERAKGNILERFSAQQFPDLHSELNLSSLELGDSALYFCASSVVQTLNTEAFFGQGTRLTVV.

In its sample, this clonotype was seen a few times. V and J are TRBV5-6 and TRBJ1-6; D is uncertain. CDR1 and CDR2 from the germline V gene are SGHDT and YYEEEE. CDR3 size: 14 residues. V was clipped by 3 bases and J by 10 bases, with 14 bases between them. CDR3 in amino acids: CASSSEILVSPLHF. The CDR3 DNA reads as TGTGCCAGCAGCTCCGAGATACTCGTCTCACCCCTCCACTTT.

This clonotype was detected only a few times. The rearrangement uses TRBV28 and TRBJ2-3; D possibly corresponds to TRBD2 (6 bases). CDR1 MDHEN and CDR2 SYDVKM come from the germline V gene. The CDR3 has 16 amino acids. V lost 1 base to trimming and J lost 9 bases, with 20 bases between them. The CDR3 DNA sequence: TGTGCCAGCAGTTTATTCCTAGCGCCTCCCGGAGCCACGCAGTATTTT. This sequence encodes CASSLFLAPPGATQYF.

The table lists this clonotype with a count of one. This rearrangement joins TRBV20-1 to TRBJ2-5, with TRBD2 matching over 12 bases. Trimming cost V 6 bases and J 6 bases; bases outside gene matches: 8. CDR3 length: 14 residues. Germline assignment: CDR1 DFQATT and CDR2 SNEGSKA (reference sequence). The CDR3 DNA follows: TGCAGTGCAGCAGAACTAGCGGGGGGTCAGACCCAGTACTTC. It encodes CSAAELAGGQTQYF.

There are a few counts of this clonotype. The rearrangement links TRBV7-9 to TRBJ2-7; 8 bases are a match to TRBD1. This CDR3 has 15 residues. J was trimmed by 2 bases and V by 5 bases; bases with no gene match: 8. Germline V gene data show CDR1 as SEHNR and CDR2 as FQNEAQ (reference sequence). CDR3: CASSLRTGKTYEQYF. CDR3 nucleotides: TGTGCCAGCAGCCTTCGGACAGGGAAGACCTACGAGCAGTACTTC.

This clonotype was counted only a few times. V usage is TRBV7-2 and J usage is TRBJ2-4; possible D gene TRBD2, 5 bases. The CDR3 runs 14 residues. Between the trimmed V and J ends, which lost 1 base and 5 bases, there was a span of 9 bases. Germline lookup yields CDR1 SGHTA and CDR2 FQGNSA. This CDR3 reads CASSLGRRENIQYF. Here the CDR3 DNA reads TGTGCCAGCAGCTTAGGCAGGCGGGAAAACATTCAGTACTTC.

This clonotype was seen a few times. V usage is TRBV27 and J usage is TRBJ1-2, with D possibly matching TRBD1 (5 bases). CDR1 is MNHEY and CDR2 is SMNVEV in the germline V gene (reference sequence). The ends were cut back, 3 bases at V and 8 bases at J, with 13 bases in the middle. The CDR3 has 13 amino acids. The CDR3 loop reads CASSFSGLEGYTF. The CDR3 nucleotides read TGTGCCAGCAGTTTTTCAGGGTTGGAGGGCTACACCTTC.

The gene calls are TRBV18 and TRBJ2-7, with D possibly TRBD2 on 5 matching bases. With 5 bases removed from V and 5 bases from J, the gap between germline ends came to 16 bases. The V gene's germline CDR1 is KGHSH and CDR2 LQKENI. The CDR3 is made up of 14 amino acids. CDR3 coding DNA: TGTGCCAGCTCATCGCTCGTATCGAGGGACGAGCAGTACTTC. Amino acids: CASSSLVSRDEQYF.

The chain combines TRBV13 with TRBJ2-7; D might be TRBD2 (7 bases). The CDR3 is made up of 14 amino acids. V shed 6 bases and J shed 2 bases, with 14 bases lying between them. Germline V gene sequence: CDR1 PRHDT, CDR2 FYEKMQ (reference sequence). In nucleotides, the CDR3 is TGTGCCAGCAGACGGGGGGCAGGGGCCTACGAGCAGTACTTC. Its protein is CASRRGAGAYEQYF.

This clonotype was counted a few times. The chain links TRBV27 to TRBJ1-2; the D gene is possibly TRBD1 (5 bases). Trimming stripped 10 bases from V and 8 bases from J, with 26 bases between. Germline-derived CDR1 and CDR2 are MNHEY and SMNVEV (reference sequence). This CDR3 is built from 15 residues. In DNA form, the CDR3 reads TGTGCCACCATTTACTTACGGCCTAAAGGGGTCGGCTACACCTTC. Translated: CATIYLRPKGVGYTF.

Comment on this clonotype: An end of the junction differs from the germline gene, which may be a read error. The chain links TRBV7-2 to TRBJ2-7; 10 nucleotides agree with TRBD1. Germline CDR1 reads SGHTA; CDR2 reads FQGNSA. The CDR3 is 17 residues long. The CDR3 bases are TGTGCCAGCAGCTTATTCCCCGACAGGGGGCCTTCCTACGAGCCGTACTTC. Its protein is CASSLFPDRGPSYEPYF.

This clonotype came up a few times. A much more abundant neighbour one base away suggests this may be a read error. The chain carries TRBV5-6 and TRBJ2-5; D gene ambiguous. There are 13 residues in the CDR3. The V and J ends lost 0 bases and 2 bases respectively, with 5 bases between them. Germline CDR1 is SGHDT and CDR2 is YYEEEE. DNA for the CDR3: TGTGCCAGCAGCTTGGCAGTTCAAGAGACCCAGTACTTC. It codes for CASSLAVQETQYF.

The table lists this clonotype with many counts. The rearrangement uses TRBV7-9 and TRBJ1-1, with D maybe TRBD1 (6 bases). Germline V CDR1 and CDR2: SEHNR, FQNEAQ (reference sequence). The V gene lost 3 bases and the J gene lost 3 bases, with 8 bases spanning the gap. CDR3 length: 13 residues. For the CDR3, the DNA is TGTGCCAGCAGCTTGTCAGGGGACACTGAAGCTTTCTTT. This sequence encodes CASSLSGDTEAFF.

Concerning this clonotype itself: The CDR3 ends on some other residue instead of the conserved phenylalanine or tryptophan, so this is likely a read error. The CDR3 here is CSVGRVGTVVYGYTL. The CDR3 nucleotides are TGCAGCGTTGGTAGGGTAGGGACTGTCGTTTATGGCTACACCTTA. The V call is TRBV29-1, the J call TRBJ1-2, with D perhaps matching TRBD1 (5 bases). The germline V and J ends were trimmed by 4 bases and 5 bases, with 20 bases remaining between them. The CDR3 has 15 residues. CDR1 SQVTM and CDR2 ANQGSEA come from the germline V gene.

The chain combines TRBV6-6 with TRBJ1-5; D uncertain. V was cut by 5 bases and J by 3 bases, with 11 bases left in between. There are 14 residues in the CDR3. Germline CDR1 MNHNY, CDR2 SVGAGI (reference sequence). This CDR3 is CASSGTGNNQPQHF. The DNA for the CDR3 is TGTGCCAGCAGTGGTACCGGCAACAATCAGCCCCAGCATTTT.

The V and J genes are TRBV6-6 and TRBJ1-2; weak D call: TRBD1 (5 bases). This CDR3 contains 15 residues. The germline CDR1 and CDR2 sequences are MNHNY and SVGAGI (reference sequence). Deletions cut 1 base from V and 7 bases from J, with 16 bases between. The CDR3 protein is CASSYFSGTHSGYTF. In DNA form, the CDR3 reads TGTGCCAGCAGTTACTTCTCCGGGACGCACAGTGGCTACACCTTC.

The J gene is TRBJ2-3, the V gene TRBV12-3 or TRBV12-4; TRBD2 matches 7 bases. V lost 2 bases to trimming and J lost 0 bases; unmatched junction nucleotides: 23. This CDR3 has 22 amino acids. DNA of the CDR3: TGTGCCAGCAGTTTAAGGATTCGGGACTATTTCGGCGGCGGGACTAGCACAGATACGCAGTATTTT. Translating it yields CASSLRIRDYFGGGTSTDTQYF.

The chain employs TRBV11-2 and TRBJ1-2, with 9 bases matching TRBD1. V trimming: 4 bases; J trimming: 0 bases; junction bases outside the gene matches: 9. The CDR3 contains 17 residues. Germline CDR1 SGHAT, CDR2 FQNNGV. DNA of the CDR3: TGTGCCAGCAGCTCACCGGGACAGGGACGAGCTAACTATGGCTACACCTTC. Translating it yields CASSSPGQGRANYGYTF.

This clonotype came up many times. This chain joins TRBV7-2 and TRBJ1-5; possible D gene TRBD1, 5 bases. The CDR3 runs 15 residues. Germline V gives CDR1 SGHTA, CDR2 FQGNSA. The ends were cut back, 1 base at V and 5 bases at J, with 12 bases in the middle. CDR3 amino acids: CASSLDYGRDQPQHF. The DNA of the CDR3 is TGTGCCAGCAGCTTAGATTATGGCAGGGATCAGCCCCAGCATTTT.

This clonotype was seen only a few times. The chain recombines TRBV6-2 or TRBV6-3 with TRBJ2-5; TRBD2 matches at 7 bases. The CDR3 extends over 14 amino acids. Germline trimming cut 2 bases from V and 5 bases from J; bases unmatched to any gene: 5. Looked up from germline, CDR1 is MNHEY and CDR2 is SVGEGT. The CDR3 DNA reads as TGTGCCAGCAGTTACCTGGGACTACCTGAGACCCAGTACTTC. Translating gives CASSYLGLPETQYF.

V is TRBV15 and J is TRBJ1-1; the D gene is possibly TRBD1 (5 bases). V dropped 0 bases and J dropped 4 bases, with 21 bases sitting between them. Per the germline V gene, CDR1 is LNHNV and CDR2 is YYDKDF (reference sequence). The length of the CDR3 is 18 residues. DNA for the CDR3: TGTGCCACCAGCAGAGATAATGCTCTGGGTTCGGGGGGCACTGAAGCTTTCTTT. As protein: CATSRDNALGSGGTEAFF.

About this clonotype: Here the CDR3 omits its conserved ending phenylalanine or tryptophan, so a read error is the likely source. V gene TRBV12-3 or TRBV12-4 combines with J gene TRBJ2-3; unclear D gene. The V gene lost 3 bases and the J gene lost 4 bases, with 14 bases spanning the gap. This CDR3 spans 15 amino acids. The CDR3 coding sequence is TGTGCCAGCAGTTTGCTCGGCGATGGGGCAGATACGCAGTATTTG. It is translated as CASSLLGDGADTQYL.

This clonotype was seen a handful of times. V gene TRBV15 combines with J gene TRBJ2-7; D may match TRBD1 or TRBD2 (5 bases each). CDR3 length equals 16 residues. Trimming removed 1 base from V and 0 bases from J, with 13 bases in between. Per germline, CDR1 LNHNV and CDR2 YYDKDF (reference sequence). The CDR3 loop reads CATSRAGPQSSYEQYF. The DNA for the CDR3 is TGTGCCACCAGCAGAGCGGGGCCACAGAGCTCCTACGAGCAGTACTTC.

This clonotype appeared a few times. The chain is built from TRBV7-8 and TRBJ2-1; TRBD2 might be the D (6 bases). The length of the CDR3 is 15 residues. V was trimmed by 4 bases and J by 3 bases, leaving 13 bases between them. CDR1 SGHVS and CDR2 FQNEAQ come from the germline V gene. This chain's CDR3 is CASSSSGPDYNEQFF. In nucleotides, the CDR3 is TGTGCCAGCAGCTCAAGCGGGCCGGACTACAATGAGCAGTTCTTC.

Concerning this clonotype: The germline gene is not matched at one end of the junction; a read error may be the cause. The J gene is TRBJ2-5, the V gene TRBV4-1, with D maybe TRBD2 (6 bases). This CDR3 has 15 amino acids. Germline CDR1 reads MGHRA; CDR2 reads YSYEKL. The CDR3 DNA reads TGTGCCAGCAGCCCCCGCCGGAGGGAAGGAGAGACCCAGTACTTC. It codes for CASSPRRREGETQYF.

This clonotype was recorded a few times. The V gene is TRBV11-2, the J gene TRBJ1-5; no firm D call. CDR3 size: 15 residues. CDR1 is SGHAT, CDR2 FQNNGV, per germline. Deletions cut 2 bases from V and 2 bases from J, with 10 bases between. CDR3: CASSLTRQGNQPQHF. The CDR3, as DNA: TGTGCCAGCAGCTTAACTCGGCAGGGCAATCAGCCCCAGCATTTT.

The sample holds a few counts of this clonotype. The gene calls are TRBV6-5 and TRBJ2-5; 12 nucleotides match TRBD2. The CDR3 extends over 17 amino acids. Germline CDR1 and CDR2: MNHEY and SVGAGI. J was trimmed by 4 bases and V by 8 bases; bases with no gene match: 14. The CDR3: CASRRLAGGQLGETQYF. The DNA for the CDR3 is TGTGCCAGCCGTCGTCTAGCGGGAGGGCAGTTGGGAGAGACCCAGTACTTC.

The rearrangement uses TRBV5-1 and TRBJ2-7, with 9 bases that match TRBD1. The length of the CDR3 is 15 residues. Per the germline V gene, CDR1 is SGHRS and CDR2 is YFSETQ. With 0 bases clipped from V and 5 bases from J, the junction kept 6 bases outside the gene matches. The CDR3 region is CASSLGGQGNNEQYF. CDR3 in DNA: TGCGCCAGCAGCTTGGGCGGACAGGGGAATAACGAGCAGTACTTC.

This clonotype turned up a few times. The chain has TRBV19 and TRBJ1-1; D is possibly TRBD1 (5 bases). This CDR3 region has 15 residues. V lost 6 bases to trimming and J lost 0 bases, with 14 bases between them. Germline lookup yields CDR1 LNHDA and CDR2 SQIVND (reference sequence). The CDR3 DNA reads TGTGCCAGTAGCGCCCTGGGACCCTTGAACACTGAAGCTTTCTTT. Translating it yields CASSALGPLNTEAFF.